A single sample is the source of the 17 T cell receptor beta chains below, sequenced in a study of control samples from healthy donors and cancer patients. The protocol was immunoSEQ multiplex PCR, while the TCRdb copy is restricted to in-frame clones and leaves out a portion. The sample holds fewer than 120,000 clones, more than 75% seen once. Material: PBMCs. The receptor source for this set is a woman in her fifties or sixties with lung cancer.

V is TRBV19 and J is TRBJ2-1; 12 bases line up with TRBD2. Germline CDR1 LNHDA, CDR2 SQIVND (reference sequence). CDR3 length equals 15 residues. The V and J ends lost 9 bases and 2 bases, in that order; junction bases with no gene match: 5. CDR3 loop: CASSSGRAPYNEQFF. The CDR3 DNA sequence: TGTGCCAGCTCTAGCGGGAGGGCCCCCTACAATGAGCAGTTCTTC.

This clone was detected only a few times. The chain is built from TRBV6-5 and TRBJ2-1, with D hard to call. The V end was cut by 4 bases, the J end by 8 bases, with 3 bases between. CDR1 is MNHEY and CDR2 is SVGAGI in the germline V gene. There are 10 residues in the CDR3. The CDR3 reads CASSWDEQFF. For the CDR3, the DNA is TGTGCCAGCAGTTGGGATGAGCAGTTCTTC.

J is TRBJ2-7 and V is TRBV19, with D possibly matching TRBD1 (6 bases). Trimming stripped 4 bases from V and 3 bases from J, with 16 bases between. CDR3 length equals 15 residues. CDR1 and CDR2 from the germline V gene are LNHDA and SQIVND (reference sequence). DNA for the CDR3: TGTGCCAGTAGTAAGGGGTCTACAGGGAGCTACGAGCAGTACTTC. Translated, it gives CASSKGSTGSYEQYF.

The rearrangement uses TRBV5-6 and TRBJ2-7; 7 bases align to TRBD2. Per the germline V gene, CDR1 is SGHDT and CDR2 is YYEEEE. The V segment lost 4 bases and the J segment 6 bases; nucleotides outside the gene matches: 4. The CDR3 extends over 12 amino acids. Written as DNA, the CDR3 is TGTGCCAGCAGCCCGGGAGGCGGCGAGCAGTACTTC. It translates to CASSPGGGEQYF.

This chain links TRBV3-1 (or the pseudogene TRBV3-2) with TRBJ2-5; D remains unclear. The germline V and J ends were trimmed by 5 bases and 7 bases, with 11 bases remaining between them. The CDR3 has 12 amino acids. Per germline, CDR1 LGHDT and CDR2 YNNKEL (reference sequence). CDR3 sequence (DNA): TGTGCCAGCAGCGCAAGCAGTAGGACCCAGTACTTC. Translation gives CASSASSRTQYF.

This sequence joins TRBV9 and TRBJ1-6; 9 bases match TRBD1. CDR1 is SGDLS and CDR2 is YYNGEE in the germline V gene. The CDR3 sequence is 15 residues long. The junction had 8 bases not matched to a gene; V was cut back by 4 bases and J by 9 bases. In DNA, the CDR3 is TGTGCCAGCAGCCCCGAACAGGGGGCTGGTTCACCCCTCCACTTT. Protein: CASSPEQGAGSPLHF.

V usage is TRBV7-2 and J usage is TRBJ1-6; D uncertain. The germline V gene encodes CDR1 SGHTA and CDR2 FQGNSA. V was clipped by 2 bases and J by 6 bases, with 11 bases between them. There are 15 residues in the CDR3. As DNA, the CDR3 is TGTGCCAGCAGCTTATTTGGGCAACCTAATTCACCCCTCCACTTT. Translation gives CASSLFGQPNSPLHF.

This clone was detected only a few times. This rearrangement joins TRBV5-6 to TRBJ2-5, with a possible D match to TRBD1 (7 bases). The CDR3 has 13 residues. V lost 4 bases and J lost 5, with 12 bases in between. Germline V CDR1 and CDR2: SGHDT, YYEEEE. The CDR3 reads CASSPTGRETQYF. As DNA, the CDR3 is TGTGCCAGCAGCCCGACAGGGAGGGAGACCCAGTACTTC. The full variable domain, rest sourced from reference TRBV5-6 and TRBJ2-5, is DAGVTQSPTHLIKTRGQQVTLRCSPKSGHDTVSWYQQALGQGPQFIFQYYEEEERQRGNFPDRFSGHQFPNYSSELNVNALLLGDSALYLCASSPTGRETQYFGPGTRLLVL.

This chain connects TRBV6-5 to TRBJ1-3, with 7 nucleotides matching TRBD1. CDR1 and CDR2 (germline): MNHEY, SVGAGI. Unmatched junction bases numbered 5, after V lost 6 bases and J lost 3 bases. CDR3 length equals 14 residues. The CDR3 DNA reads TGTGCCAGCAGCCCAAGGGGGCTTGGAAACACCATATATTTT. Protein product: CASSPRGLGNTIYF.

This chain uses TRBV28 with TRBJ2-3; a possible D gene is TRBD2 (5 bases). The germline V and J ends were trimmed by 3 bases and 0 bases, with 10 bases remaining between them. Germline V CDR1 and CDR2: MDHEN, SYDVKM. This CDR3 is 15 amino acids long. Here the CDR3 DNA reads TGTGCCAGCAGTTTTCTAGAGGGTAGCACAGATACGCAGTATTTT. It yields the protein CASSFLEGSTDTQYF. The full variable domain, with the rest looked up from reference TRBV28 and TRBJ2-3, is DVKVTQSSRYLVKRTGEKVFLECVQDMDHENMFWYRQDPGLGLRLIYFSYDVKMKEKGDIPEGYSVSREKKERFSLILESASTNQTSMYLCASSFLEGSTDTQYFGPGTRLTVL.

The V gene is TRBV27, the J gene TRBJ2-1; TRBD1 aligns across 12 bases. From germline, CDR1 is MNHEY and CDR2 SMNVEV (reference sequence). The CDR3 runs 17 residues. V was pared by 2 bases and J by 1 base, with 3 bases of the junction left unmatched. CDR3 bases: TGTGCCAGCAGTTTAGGGACAGGGGGCTGGTCCTACAATGAGCAGTTCTTC. As protein: CASSLGTGGWSYNEQFF.

The chain is built from TRBV28 and TRBJ2-7; no clear D. This CDR3 contains 11 residues. Per the germline V gene, CDR1 is MDHEN and CDR2 is SYDVKM. With 2 bases removed from V and 4 bases from J, the gap between germline ends came to 3 bases. The CDR3 DNA reads TGTGCCAGCAGTTTAGGGTACGAGCAGTACTTC. Its protein product is CASSLGYEQYF. The whole variable domain, filled in from reference TRBV28 and TRBJ2-7, reads DVKVTQSSRYLVKRTGEKVFLECVQDMDHENMFWYRQDPGLGLRLIYFSYDVKMKEKGDIPEGYSVSREKKERFSLILESASTNQTSMYLCASSLGYEQYFGPGTRLTVT.

The genes are TRBV7-6 and TRBJ2-1, with 7 bases matching TRBD2. Trimming at V came to 3 bases and at J to 8 bases, leaving 10 bases not matched to a gene. The CDR3 runs to 15 residues. From germline, CDR1 is SGHVS and CDR2 FNYEAQ. This chain's CDR3 is CASSFPGLPTDEQFF. CDR3 coding DNA: TGTGCCAGCAGCTTTCCGGGACTACCTACGGATGAGCAGTTCTTC.

The chain is built from TRBV28 and TRBJ1-5; D may be TRBD1 (5 bases). The CDR3 totals 16 residues. Germline V gene sequence: CDR1 MDHEN, CDR2 SYDVKM. V was clipped by 6 bases and J by 0 bases, with 15 bases between them. Written as DNA, the CDR3 is TGTGCCAGCAGGGGGCCCAGGGCCCTTAGCAATCAGCCCCAGCATTTT. It codes for CASRGPRALSNQPQHF.

This clone has a single count. This rearrangement joins TRBV2 to TRBJ2-1; 11 bases line up with TRBD2. Germline V gene data show CDR1 as SNHLY and CDR2 as FYNNEI. CDR3 length: 15 residues. V gave up 8 bases and J gave up 4 bases; unmatched junction bases: 7. For the CDR3, the DNA is TGTGCCAGCTTTCTAGGGACTAGCGGATACAATGAGCAGTTCTTC. Its protein is CASFLGTSGYNEQFF.

This clone was counted once. The chain combines TRBV7-2 with TRBJ2-7; 15 bases match TRBD2. The CDR3 has 16 amino acids. Germline V CDR1 and CDR2: SGHTA, FQGNSA. The V gene end was trimmed by 4 bases and the J gene end by 4 bases; junction bases not matched to a gene: 5. The CDR3 DNA follows: TGTGCCAGCAGCTCTGGGGGACTAGCGGGGGGATACGAGCAGTACTTC. This gives the protein CASSSGGLAGGYEQYF. The full variable domain, completed using reference TRBV7-2 and TRBJ2-7, is GAGVSQSPSNKVTEKGKDVELRCDPISGHTALYWYRQSLGQGLEFLIYFQGNSAPDKSGLPSDRFSAERTGGSVSTLTIQRTQQEDSAVYLCASSSGGLAGGYEQYFGPGTRLTVT.

This sequence joins TRBV11-3 and TRBJ2-2; unclear D gene. CDR1 SGHNT and CDR2 YENEEA come from the germline V gene. The CDR3 has 13 residues. Trimming cost V 9 bases and J 6 bases, with 14 bases left between them. CDR3 DNA sequence: TGTGCCAGTAAACTATCCTCCCCCGGGGAGCTGTTTTTT. It specifies CASKLSSPGELFF.